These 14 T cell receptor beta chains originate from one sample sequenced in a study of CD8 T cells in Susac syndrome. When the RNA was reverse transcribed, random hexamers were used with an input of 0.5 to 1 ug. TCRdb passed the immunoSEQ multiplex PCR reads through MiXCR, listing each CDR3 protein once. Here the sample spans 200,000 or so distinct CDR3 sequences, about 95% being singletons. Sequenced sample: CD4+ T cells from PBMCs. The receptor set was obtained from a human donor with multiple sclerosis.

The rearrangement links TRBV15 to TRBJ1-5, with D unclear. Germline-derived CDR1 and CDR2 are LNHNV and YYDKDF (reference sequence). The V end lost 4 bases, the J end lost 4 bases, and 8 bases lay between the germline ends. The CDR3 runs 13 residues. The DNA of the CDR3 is TGTGCCACCAGCAATCCAGGTAATCAGCCCCAGCATTTT. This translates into CATSNPGNQPQHF.

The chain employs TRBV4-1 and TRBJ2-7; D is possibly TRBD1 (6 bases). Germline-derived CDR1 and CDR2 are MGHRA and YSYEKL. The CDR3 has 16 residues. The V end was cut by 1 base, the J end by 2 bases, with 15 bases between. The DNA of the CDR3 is TGCGCCAGCAGCCAAGTACAAGGGACACAAGCCTACGAGCAGTACTTC. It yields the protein CASSQVQGTQAYEQYF.

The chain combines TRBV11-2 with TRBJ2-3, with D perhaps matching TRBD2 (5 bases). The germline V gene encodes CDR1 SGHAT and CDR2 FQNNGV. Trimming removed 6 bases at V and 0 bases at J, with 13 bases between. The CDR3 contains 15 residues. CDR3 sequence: CASSSRGRSTDTQYF. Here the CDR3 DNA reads TGTGCCAGCAGTTCCCGGGGTCGGAGCACAGATACGCAGTATTTT. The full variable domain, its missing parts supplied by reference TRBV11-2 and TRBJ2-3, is EAGVAQSPRYKIIEKRQSVAFWCNPISGHATLYWYQQILGQGPKLLIQFQNNGVVDDSQLPKDRFSAERLKGVDSTLKIQPAKLEDSAVYLCASSSRGRSTDTQYFGPGTRLTVL.

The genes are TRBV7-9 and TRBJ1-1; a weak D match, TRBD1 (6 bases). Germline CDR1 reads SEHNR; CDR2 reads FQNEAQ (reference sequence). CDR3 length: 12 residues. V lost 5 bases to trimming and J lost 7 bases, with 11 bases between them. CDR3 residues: CASSPRQVEAFF. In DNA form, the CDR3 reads TGTGCCAGCAGCCCCCGACAGGTTGAAGCTTTCTTT.

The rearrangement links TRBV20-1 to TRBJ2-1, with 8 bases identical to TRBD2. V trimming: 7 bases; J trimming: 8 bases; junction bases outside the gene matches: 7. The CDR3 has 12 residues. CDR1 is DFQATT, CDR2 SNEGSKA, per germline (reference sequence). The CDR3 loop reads CSVSAGVYEQFF. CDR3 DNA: TGCAGTGTCTCAGCGGGGGTATATGAGCAGTTCTTC.

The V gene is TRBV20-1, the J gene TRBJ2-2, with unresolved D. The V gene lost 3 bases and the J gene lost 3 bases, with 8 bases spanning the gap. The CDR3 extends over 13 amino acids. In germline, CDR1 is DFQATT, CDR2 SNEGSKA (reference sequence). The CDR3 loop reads CSASWPYTGELFF. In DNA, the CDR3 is TGCAGTGCTAGTTGGCCTTACACCGGGGAGCTGTTTTTT.

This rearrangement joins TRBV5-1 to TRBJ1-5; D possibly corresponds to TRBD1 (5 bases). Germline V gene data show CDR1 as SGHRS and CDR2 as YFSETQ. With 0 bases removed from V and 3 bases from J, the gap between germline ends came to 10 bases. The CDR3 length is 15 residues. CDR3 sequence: CASSLDGANNQPQHF. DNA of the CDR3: TGCGCCAGCAGCTTGGACGGGGCCAACAATCAGCCCCAGCATTTT.

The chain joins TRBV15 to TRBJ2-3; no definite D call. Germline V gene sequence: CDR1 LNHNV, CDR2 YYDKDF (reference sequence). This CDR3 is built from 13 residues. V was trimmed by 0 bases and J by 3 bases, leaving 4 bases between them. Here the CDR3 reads CATSRDLTDTQYF. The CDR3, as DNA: TGTGCCACCAGCAGAGATCTTACAGATACGCAGTATTTT.

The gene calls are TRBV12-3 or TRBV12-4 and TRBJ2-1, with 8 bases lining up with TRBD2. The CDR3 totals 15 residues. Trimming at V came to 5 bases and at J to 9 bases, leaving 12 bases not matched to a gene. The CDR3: CASSPLGSGEAEQFF. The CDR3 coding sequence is TGTGCCAGCAGTCCCCTGGGTAGCGGGGAGGCTGAGCAGTTCTTC.

CDR3 DNA sequence: TGTGCCAGCAGCCCATCCGGAAAAACGAGAGATGGCTACACCTTC. Protein sequence: CASSPSGKTRDGYTF. V is TRBV7-2 and J is TRBJ1-2; D not certain. V lost 5 bases to trimming and J lost 6 bases, with 19 bases between them. The germline V gene has CDR1 SGHTA and CDR2 FQGNSA. CDR3 length: 15 residues. Full variable domain (outside the CDR3, taken from reference TRBV7-2 and TRBJ1-2): GAGVSQSPSNKVTEKGKDVELRCDPISGHTALYWYRQSLGQGLEFLIYFQGNSAPDKSGLPSDRFSAERTGGSVSTLTIQRTQQEDSAVYLCASSPSGKTRDGYTFGSGTRLTVV.

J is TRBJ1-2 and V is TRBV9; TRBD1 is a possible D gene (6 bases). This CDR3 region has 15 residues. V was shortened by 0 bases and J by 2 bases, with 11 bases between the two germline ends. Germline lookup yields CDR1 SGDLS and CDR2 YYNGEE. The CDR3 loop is CASSVAHGQNYGYTF. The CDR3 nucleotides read TGTGCCAGCAGCGTAGCCCATGGACAGAACTATGGCTACACCTTC.

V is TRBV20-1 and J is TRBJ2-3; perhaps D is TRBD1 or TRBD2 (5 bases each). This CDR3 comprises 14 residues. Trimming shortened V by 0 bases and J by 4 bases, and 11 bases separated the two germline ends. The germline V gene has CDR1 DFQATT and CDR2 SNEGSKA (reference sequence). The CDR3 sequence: CSARDPTGPDTQYF. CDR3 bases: TGCAGTGCTAGAGATCCGACGGGACCAGATACGCAGTATTTT.

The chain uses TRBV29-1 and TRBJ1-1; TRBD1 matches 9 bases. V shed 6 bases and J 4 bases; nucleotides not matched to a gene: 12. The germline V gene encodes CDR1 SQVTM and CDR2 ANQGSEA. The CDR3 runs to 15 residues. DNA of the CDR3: TGCAGCGTGGAAAGGGCGGGACAGGGACCCACTGAAGCTTTCTTT. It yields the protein CSVERAGQGPTEAFF. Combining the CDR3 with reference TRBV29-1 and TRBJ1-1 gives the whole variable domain SAVISQKPSRDICQRGTSLTIQCQVDSQVTMMFWYRQQPGQSLTLIATANQGSEATYESGFVIDKFPISRPNLTFSTLTVSNMSPEDSSIYLCSVERAGQGPTEAFFGQGTRLTVV.

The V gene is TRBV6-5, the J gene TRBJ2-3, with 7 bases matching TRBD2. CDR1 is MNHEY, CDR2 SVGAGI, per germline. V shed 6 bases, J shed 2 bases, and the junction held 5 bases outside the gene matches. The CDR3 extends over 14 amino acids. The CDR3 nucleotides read TGTGCCAGCAGCGCAGGGAGGGCCACAGATACGCAGTATTTT. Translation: CASSAGRATDTQYF.